This TCR beta chain was documented in a study of shared clonotypes between healthy human individuals. Assay used: immunoSEQ multiplex PCR; TCRdb lists only in-frame clones, some missing. Found here are around 2,000,000 clones, roughly 94% of them singletons; the top ten hold more than 0.1%. This clone was found once. The CDR3 is made up of 15 amino acids. Germline CDR1 reads LNHDA; CDR2 reads SQIVND (reference sequence). V was clipped by 8 bases and J by 0 bases; unmatched bases: 8. This clonotype was sampled from a man aged 18 to 29 in good health. Sequenced sample: naive CD4+ T cells sorted from blood. Subset denoted: CD45RA+ positively selected. This rearrangement joins TRBV19 to TRBJ2-3; 7 bases agree with TRBD2. The CDR3 bases are TGTGCCAGTGGGGGACCTAGCGGAAGCACAGATACGCAGTATTTT. This codes for CASGGPSGSTDTQYF.